The next 26 T cell receptor beta chains were all read from a single sample in a study of spatial heterogeneity in lung cancer. In TCRdb, the 5' RACE reads were re-called with MiXCR into one record per CDR3 protein. Of 9,500 to 15,000 distinct CDR3 sequences in the sample, approximately 6.2% were seen once. Time point described: sample taken at primary tumor resection. Tumor, nontumor lung or frozen PBMC supplied whole RNA that was sequenced unsorted. The sample in question was normal lung tissue next to the tumor, obtained at surgery. The receptor set was obtained from a male donor with early-stage non-small cell lung cancer.

This clonotype showed up many times. V usage is TRBV20-1 and J usage is TRBJ2-1, with no clear D. The V end lost 5 bases, the J end lost 2 bases, and 7 bases lay between the germline ends. The CDR3 consists of 12 residues. The V gene's germline CDR1 is DFQATT and CDR2 SNEGSKA (reference sequence). The CDR3 DNA follows: TGCAGTGCTTTTTCTCCCTACAATGAGCAGTTCTTC. It encodes CSAFSPYNEQFF.

The sample holds a few counts of this clonotype. The chain joins TRBV7-2 to TRBJ1-1, with TRBD1 matching over 10 bases. CDR3 size: 16 residues. V lost 1 base, J lost 4 bases, and 6 bases stayed unmatched. Per the germline V gene, CDR1 is SGHTA and CDR2 is FQGNSA. The CDR3 region is CASSLVGTGAVTEAFF. As DNA, the CDR3 is TGTGCCAGCAGCTTAGTTGGGACAGGGGCCGTCACTGAAGCTTTCTTT.

With regard to this clonotype: Since a much larger clone is just one base distant, this may be a read error. The conserved phenylalanine or tryptophan normally closing the CDR3 is absent here, so this likely arose from a read error. In DNA, the CDR3 is TGTGCCAGCAGTTTAGGATCGCGGGGTTACTCCTACGAGCAGTACTAC. Translating it yields CASSLGSRGYSYEQYY. V is TRBV27 and J is TRBJ2-7; a possible D gene is TRBD2 (6 bases). The CDR3 covers 16 residues. Trimming left V 2 bases short and J 0 bases short, with 14 bases between. Per the germline V gene, CDR1 is MNHEY and CDR2 is SMNVEV (reference sequence).

This clonotype appeared many times. V and J are TRBV30 and TRBJ2-2, with D possibly TRBD1 on 5 matching bases. Germline values: CDR1 GTSNPN, CDR2 SVGIG (reference sequence). The V and J ends lost 4 bases and 3 bases respectively, with 18 bases between them. The CDR3 totals 16 residues. The CDR3 loop is CAWKSGSAWDTGELFF. CDR3 sequence (DNA): TGTGCCTGGAAATCAGGGTCGGCATGGGACACCGGGGAGCTGTTTTTT.

This clonotype was detected ten times or more. J is TRBJ1-1 and V is TRBV4-3, with 10 bases matching TRBD1. The junction had 11 bases not matched to a gene; V was cut back by 0 bases and J by 7 bases. CDR3 size: 17 residues. The V gene's germline CDR1 is LGHNA and CDR2 YSLEER. The CDR3 protein is CASSQDRGDRGPIEAFF. CDR3 nucleotides: TGCGCCAGCAGCCAAGATCGCGGAGACAGGGGGCCGATTGAAGCTTTCTTT.

The rearrangement uses TRBV6-1 and TRBJ2-6; unclear D gene. Germline V CDR1 and CDR2: MNHNS, SASEGT. V was shortened by 5 bases and J by 2 bases, with 13 bases between the two germline ends. The CDR3 contains 16 residues. The CDR3 sequence: CASSQVGDAGANVLTF. The CDR3 nucleotides read TGTGCCAGCAGTCAAGTTGGGGATGCTGGGGCCAACGTCCTGACTTTC.

V gene TRBV4-2 combines with J gene TRBJ2-4; 7 bases agree with TRBD2. The trim removed 3 bases at V and 8 bases at J, leaving 13 bases unmatched. The germline CDR1 and CDR2 sequences are LGHNA and YNFKEQ. CDR3 size: 16 residues. CDR3 sequence reads: CASSQGEGTRGDIQYF. CDR3 coding DNA: TGTGCCAGCAGCCAGGGGGAGGGGACGAGGGGAGACATTCAGTACTTC.

The table lists this clonotype with many counts. This chain connects TRBV7-6 to TRBJ2-7, with D tentatively TRBD2 (5 bases). Germline CDR1 SGHVS, CDR2 FNYEAQ. CDR3 length equals 14 residues. Trimming stripped 5 bases from V and 1 base from J, with 12 bases between. The CDR3 DNA follows: TGTGCCAGCAGCCTTCTTACTAGTTCCTACGAGCAGTACTTC. Protein product: CASSLLTSSYEQYF.

This clonotype was seen at least ten times. In nucleotides, the CDR3 is TGTGCCATCAGTGAGCCGGTCAATAATTCACCCCTCCACTTT. Translated: CAISEPVNNSPLHF. The chain carries TRBV10-3 and TRBJ1-6; D is unresolved. CDR3 length equals 14 residues. The germline V gene encodes CDR1 ENHRY and CDR2 SYGVKD. V was cut by 2 bases and J by 5 bases, with 7 bases left in between.

Within the sample, this clonotype is medium-sized. This chain uses TRBV7-9 with TRBJ2-3, with 13 positions matching TRBD2. The CDR3 length is 15 residues. V dropped 6 bases and J dropped 2; count of bases not matched to a gene: 2. Germline V gene lookup returns CDR1 SEHNR and CDR2 FQNEAQ (reference sequence). CDR3 bases: TGTGCCAGCAGTACTAGCGGGAGGGCCACAGATACGCAGTATTTT. Amino acids: CASSTSGRATDTQYF. Full variable domain (rest looked up from reference TRBV7-9 and TRBJ2-3): DTGVSQNPRHKITKRGQNVTFRCDPISEHNRLYWYRQTLGQGPEFLTYFQNEAQLEKSRLLSDRFSAERPKGSFSTLEIQRTEQGDSAMYLCASSTSGRATDTQYFGPGTRLTVL.

This clonotype has just a few counts. The chain recombines TRBV2 with TRBJ1-5, with unresolved D. Germline CDR1 reads SNHLY; CDR2 reads FYNNEI. CDR3 length: 14 residues. V was shortened by 6 bases and J by 4 bases, with 13 bases between the two germline ends. CDR3: CASRISTINQPQHF. CDR3 DNA sequence: TGTGCCAGCAGAATAAGCACGATTAATCAGCCCCAGCATTTT.

This clonotype was counted ten times or more. A junction end diverges from the germline sequence, so it may reflect a read error. The rearrangement links TRBV4-3 to TRBJ1-5, with 7 bases aligning to TRBD1. Germline values: CDR1 LGHNA, CDR2 YSLEER. This CDR3 is 18 amino acids long. The CDR3 DNA sequence: TGCGCCAGCAGCGAAGACAGGGTTGGTGCGGTTAGCAATCAGCCCCAGCATTTT. It codes for CASSEDRVGAVSNQPQHF.

The chain is built from TRBV5-1 and TRBJ2-7; tentatively, D is TRBD1 (6 bases). The CDR3 length is 14 residues. V lost 4 bases, J lost 5 bases, and 16 bases lay in between. Per germline, CDR1 SGHRS and CDR2 YFSETQ. In DNA, the CDR3 is TGCGCCAGCAGCCTGGGGGCGGCCCCTAACGAGCAGTACTTC. Protein product: CASSLGAAPNEQYF.

This clonotype occurred many times. The J gene is TRBJ1-2, the V gene TRBV10-1; D is perhaps TRBD1 (6 bases). This CDR3 is 14 amino acids long. Deletions cut 2 bases from V and 4 bases from J, with 11 bases between. Germline V gene data show CDR1 as WNHNN and CDR2 as SYGVQD (reference sequence). The CDR3 nucleotides read TGCGCCAGCAGTGAGGCCAGGGGAGCCTATGGCTACACCTTC. Its protein product is CASSEARGAYGYTF.

This clonotype has a count of ten or more. This chain joins TRBV5-8 and TRBJ1-1; maybe TRBD1 (6 bases). The CDR3 is 14 amino acids. Germline CDR1 and CDR2: SGHTS and YDEGEE. V dropped 7 bases and J dropped 5 bases, with 18 bases sitting between them. In DNA form, the CDR3 reads TGTGCCAGCCACTTCATGGGGGCGGGTACTGAAGCTTTCTTT. This sequence encodes CASHFMGAGTEAFF.

The sample holds many counts of this clonotype. The genes are TRBV7-3 and TRBJ1-1; the D gene is possibly TRBD1 (6 bases). Trimming shortened V by 5 bases and J by 5 bases, and 18 bases separated the two germline ends. Germline V CDR1 and CDR2: SGHTA, FQGTGA. The CDR3 totals 15 residues. The CDR3, as DNA: TGTGCCAGCAGCCACACCGGTGGGGGGGCGACTGAAGCTTTCTTT. Translation gives CASSHTGGGATEAFF.

This clonotype was observed many times. The genes are TRBV19 and TRBJ2-2, with 10 bases identical to TRBD2. Germline V gene sequence: CDR1 LNHDA, CDR2 SQIVND (reference sequence). There are 16 residues in the CDR3. Trimming removed 6 bases from V and 4 bases from J; junction bases left unmatched: 8. CDR3 in DNA: TGTGCCAGTAGGCTAGCGGGAGAACGGCCCACCGGGGAGCTGTTTTTT. Protein sequence: CASRLAGERPTGELFF.

At least ten counts were recorded for this clonotype. The chain is built from TRBV12-3 or TRBV12-4 and TRBJ2-1; 7 bases fit TRBD2. CDR3 length equals 14 residues. V shed 3 bases and J 6 bases; nucleotides not matched to a gene: 5. This CDR3 is CASSFGGSSNEQFF. The CDR3 DNA follows: TGTGCCAGCAGTTTCGGCGGGAGTAGCAATGAGCAGTTCTTC.

V gene TRBV7-2 combines with J gene TRBJ2-3, with 8 bases lining up with TRBD2. CDR3 length equals 14 residues. From germline, CDR1 is SGHTA and CDR2 FQGNSA. Trimming took 3 bases from V and 6 from J; bases not matched to a gene: 5. DNA of the CDR3: TGTGCCAGCAGCTTCGAGCGGGAGTGGGATACGCAGTATTTT. The encoded protein is CASSFEREWDTQYF.

The genes are TRBV4-1 and TRBJ2-4; no clear D. The CDR3 is 16 amino acids. Trimming stripped 1 base from V and 1 base from J, with 11 bases between. Per germline, CDR1 MGHRA and CDR2 YSYEKL. The DNA of the CDR3 is TGCGCCAGCAGCCAAGTTTTCGCGGTGGCCAAAAACATTCAGTACTTC. It yields the protein CASSQVFAVAKNIQYF.

This clonotype was detected ten times or more. This sequence joins TRBV2 and TRBJ2-7; D might be TRBD1 or TRBD2, each matching 5 bases. Germline V gene data show CDR1 as SNHLY and CDR2 as FYNNEI. The germline V and J ends were trimmed by 2 bases and 9 bases, with 8 bases remaining between them. CDR3 size: 11 residues. The CDR3 DNA is TGTGCCAGCAGTGAATTGGGGACGCAGTACTTC. Its protein product is CASSELGTQYF.

In this sample, this clonotype turned up many times. The chain recombines TRBV20-1 with TRBJ1-3; 7 nucleotides match TRBD1. There are 13 residues in the CDR3. V shed 3 bases and J 6 bases; nucleotides not matched to a gene: 5. Per the germline V gene, CDR1 is DFQATT and CDR2 is SNEGSKA (reference sequence). In nucleotides, the CDR3 is TGCAGTGCTAGTATAACAGGGGCAAACACCATATATTTT. It encodes CSASITGANTIYF.

At least ten counts were recorded for this clonotype. The chain has TRBV20-1 and TRBJ2-7; TRBD2 agrees at 11 bases. Germline CDR1 DFQATT, CDR2 SNEGSKA (reference sequence). V was pared by 4 bases and J by 7 bases, with 9 bases of the junction left unmatched. The CDR3 spans 14 residues. The CDR3 region is CSATLAGGPWEQYF. In DNA form, the CDR3 reads TGCAGTGCTACCTTAGCGGGAGGGCCTTGGGAGCAGTACTTC.

This clonotype has at least ten counts. The V gene is TRBV27, the J gene TRBJ1-1; D unclear. Germline V gene data show CDR1 as MNHEY and CDR2 as SMNVEV (reference sequence). The V gene lost 5 bases and the J gene lost 4 bases, with 17 bases spanning the gap. This CDR3 region has 15 residues. The CDR3 sequence is CASSQGWEGVTEAFF. In DNA, the CDR3 is TGTGCCAGCAGTCAAGGGTGGGAAGGAGTCACTGAAGCTTTCTTT.

This clonotype is labeled medium-sized. The V and J genes are TRBV9 and TRBJ2-7; TRBD2 matches 12 bases. V shed 4 bases, J shed 9 bases, and the junction held 8 bases outside the gene matches. Germline lookup yields CDR1 SGDLS and CDR2 YYNGEE. There are 14 residues in the CDR3. CDR3 region: CASSKTSGSLPQYF. The CDR3 bases are TGTGCCAGCAGCAAGACTAGCGGGAGTTTACCGCAGTACTTC.

This clonotype showed up many times. A junction boundary mismatches the germline segment, possibly from a read error. The chain employs TRBV6-5 and TRBJ1-5; TRBD1 agrees at 7 bases. The CDR3 has 16 residues. Per the germline V gene, CDR1 is MNHEY and CDR2 is SVGAGI. The CDR3 sequence: CASSPTFTGDNQPHHF. The DNA of the CDR3 is TGTGCCAGCAGCCCGACCTTTACAGGGGACAATCAGCCCCACCATTTT.